This T cell receptor (beta chain) originates from a study of metastatic and nonmetastatic thyroid tumors. Study-wide background: Comparison of repertoires was carried out across blood and tumor or nodule tissue from malignant and benign thyroid patients. Study findings and constraints: It was reported that TCR beta diversity was significantly higher in malignant thyroid tumors than benign nodules, in blood and tumor.

No patient received treatment before thyroid surgery. Original processing methods: Across clinicopathological groups, CDR3 differences served as the basis for building a distant-metastasis classifier for papillary thyroid cancer. TCRdb reanalyzed the PCR reads via MiXCR. Here the V and J calls rest on TCRdb's processing, not on the authors' analysis. The sample shows roughly 35,000 clones, 16% of them seen only once. This CDR3 comprises 14 residues. CDR1 and CDR2 from the germline V gene are LNHDA and SQIVND (reference sequence). V was clipped by 5 bases and J by 2 bases, with 12 bases between them. This clone was observed many times. Its specificity is unknown.

The sequencing sample was made of blood. This TCR was recovered from a female donor with papillary thyroid cancer or a benign thyroid nodule (not recorded which). Some clones in this sample may be carry-over from other donors' samples. This chain links TRBV19 with TRBJ2-5; D gene ambiguous. This CDR3 is CASSFVGTQETQYF. CDR3 DNA: TGTGCCAGTAGTTTTGTGGGCACTCAAGAGACCCAGTACTTC. Full variable domain (outside the CDR3, taken from reference TRBV19 and TRBJ2-5): DGGITQSPKYLFRKEGQNVTLSCEQNLNHDAMYWYRQDPGQGLRLIYYSQIVNDFQKGDIAEGYSVSREKKESFPLTVTSAQKNPTAFYLCASSFVGTQETQYFGPGTRLLVL.